Presented here are 27 T cell receptor beta chains from one specimen sequenced in a study of early T cells in non-severe SARS-CoV-2 infection. TCRdb re-derived calls from the 5' RACE reads in MiXCR, one entry per CDR3 protein. The sample records approximately 22,000 distinct CDR3 sequences, roughly 4% being singletons. The sample was whole blood. These receptors originate from an adult who was a healthcare worker with PCR-confirmed SARS-CoV-2 infection or an uninfected control (not recorded which).

There are many counts of this clonotype. The chain has TRBV5-1 and TRBJ2-2; D tentatively reads TRBD1 or TRBD2 (5 bases each). Germline V lookup: CDR1 SGHRS, CDR2 YFSETQ. Trimming cost V 4 bases and J 0 bases, with 13 bases left between them. This CDR3 region has 16 residues. Here the CDR3 reads CASSIGDRANTGELFF. For the CDR3, the DNA is TGCGCCAGCAGCATAGGGGACCGGGCGAACACCGGGGAGCTGTTTTTT.

This clonotype was seen many times. The chain joins TRBV2 to TRBJ2-2; D gene uncertain. The V end lost 6 bases, the J end lost 2 bases, and 7 bases lay between the germline ends. Germline V gene lookup returns CDR1 SNHLY and CDR2 FYNNEI. The CDR3 sequence is 13 residues long. CDR3 amino acids: CASRRVNTGELFF. In nucleotides, the CDR3 is TGTGCCAGCAGGAGAGTAAACACCGGGGAGCTGTTTTTT.

V gene TRBV4-2 combines with J gene TRBJ2-3, with D tentatively TRBD1 (6 bases). CDR1 and CDR2 (germline): LGHNA, YNFKEQ. Between the trimmed V and J ends, which lost 0 bases and 7 bases, there was a span of 17 bases. The CDR3 has 16 amino acids. The DNA for the CDR3 is TGTGCCAGCAGCCAAGAAGAGGCAGGGGTATTAAATACGCAGTATTTT. This encodes CASSQEEAGVLNTQYF.

This sequence joins TRBV4-3 and TRBJ1-1, with D possibly matching TRBD1 (5 bases). V was shortened by 4 bases and J by 1 base, with 13 bases between the two germline ends. The germline CDR1 and CDR2 sequences are LGHNA and YSLEER. The CDR3 is 15 residues long. For the CDR3, the DNA is TGCGCCAGCAGCCGCGCGCGACAGAGGAACACTGAAGCTTTCTTT. Amino acids: CASSRARQRNTEAFF.

This clonotype was seen many times. J is TRBJ2-1 and V is TRBV25-1; 7 bases fit TRBD2. Germline CDR1 reads MGHDK; CDR2 reads SYGVNS. With V trimmed by 5 bases and J by 8 bases, 3 bases remained unmatched. The CDR3 runs to 12 residues. The CDR3 DNA sequence: TGTGCCAGCAGTCAGCGGGGCGATGAGCAGTTCTTC. Translation: CASSQRGDEQFF.

This clonotype was seen at least ten times. This CDR3 is CASSLDWSPSYEQYF. CDR3 bases: TGTGCCAGCAGCTTAGATTGGTCTCCATCCTACGAGCAGTACTTC. V and J are TRBV11-2 and TRBJ2-7, with unresolved D. This CDR3 is 15 amino acids long. Trimming stripped 0 bases from V and 1 base from J, with 10 bases between. Germline-derived CDR1 and CDR2 are SGHAT and FQNNGV.

This clonotype has a count of ten or more. V is TRBV6-5 and J is TRBJ2-6; TRBD1 might be the D (6 bases). Germline assignment: CDR1 MNHEY and CDR2 SVGAGI. The CDR3 sequence is 18 residues long. Trimming shortened V by 0 bases and J by 2 bases, and 14 bases separated the two germline ends. DNA of the CDR3: TGTGCCAGCAGTTACTCGAGGGGCGCAGGGGCTGGGGCCAACGTCCTGACTTTC. Protein: CASSYSRGAGAGANVLTF.

This clonotype was recorded at least ten times. The chain combines TRBV5-4 with TRBJ1-4; D is possibly TRBD1 (5 bases). The CDR3 runs to 16 residues. Trimming cost V 0 bases and J 8 bases, with 17 bases left between them. Germline lookup yields CDR1 SGHNT and CDR2 YYREEE (reference sequence). Here the CDR3 reads CASSLGGHLKSEKLFF. The CDR3 bases are TGTGCCAGCAGCTTGGGCGGACACCTCAAGAGCGAAAAACTGTTTTTT.

This sequence joins TRBV29-1 and TRBJ2-1; 8 nucleotides align to TRBD2. V lost 2 bases to trimming and J lost 5 bases; unmatched junction nucleotides: 11. The CDR3 runs 16 residues. Germline V lookup: CDR1 SQVTM, CDR2 ANQGSEA. CDR3 sequence reads: CSVEPALAGNHNEQFF. The CDR3 nucleotides are TGCAGCGTTGAACCCGCATTAGCGGGAAACCACAATGAGCAGTTCTTC.

This clonotype was seen many times. This chain connects TRBV5-1 to TRBJ2-3; the match to TRBD2 covers 11 bases. Germline trimming cut 3 bases from V and 2 bases from J; bases unmatched to any gene: 2. There are 15 residues in the CDR3. Germline V gene sequence: CDR1 SGHRS, CDR2 YFSETQ. CDR3 region: CASSWGLADTDTQYF. Written as DNA, the CDR3 is TGCGCCAGCAGCTGGGGACTAGCGGACACAGATACGCAGTATTTT.

This clonotype is deemed medium-sized. The chain recombines TRBV5-6 with TRBJ1-1; no clear D gene. The CDR3 covers 17 residues. V dropped 1 base and J dropped 6 bases, with 22 bases sitting between them. Germline V gene lookup returns CDR1 SGHDT and CDR2 YYEEEE. The CDR3 DNA is TGTGCCAGCAGCTTGTTACCGCAATCGGGGTTTGCCTCTGAAGCTTTCTTT. Residues: CASSLLPQSGFASEAFF.

The gene calls are TRBV12-3 or TRBV12-4 and TRBJ1-1; D is undetermined. The V end lost 2 bases, the J end lost 4 bases, and 5 bases lay between the germline ends. This CDR3 has 12 amino acids. The CDR3 DNA sequence: TGTGCCAGCAGTTTATCTGTCACTGAAGCTTTCTTT. Translated, it gives CASSLSVTEAFF.

In this sample, this clonotype is medium-sized. The CDR3 is CASSLTRFNNEQFF. CDR3 DNA: TGTGCCAGCAGTTTAACGAGGTTTAACAATGAGCAGTTCTTC. This chain joins TRBV28 and TRBJ2-1; no reliable D call. There are 14 residues in the CDR3. CDR1 and CDR2 (germline): MDHEN, SYDVKM. With 2 bases removed from V and 5 bases from J, the gap between germline ends came to 10 bases. The variable domain in full, with the rest retrieved from reference TRBV28 and TRBJ2-1, is DVKVTQSSRYLVKRTGEKVFLECVQDMDHENMFWYRQDPGLGLRLIYFSYDVKMKEKGDIPEGYSVSREKKERFSLILESASTNQTSMYLCASSLTRFNNEQFFGPGTRLTVL.

This clonotype was seen many times. The chain has TRBV20-1 and TRBJ1-4, with D unresolved. The CDR3 runs 11 residues. CDR1 and CDR2 from the germline V gene are DFQATT and SNEGSKA (reference sequence). V was cut by 2 bases and J by 16 bases, with 14 bases left in between. The chain's CDR3 is CSARREGRAFF. Here the CDR3 DNA reads TGCAGTGCTAGAAGAGAGGGAAGGGCGTTTTTT.

This clonotype was picked up many times. The J gene is TRBJ2-3, the V gene TRBV28; tentatively, D is TRBD2 (6 bases). Germline CDR1 and CDR2: MDHEN and SYDVKM. CDR3 length: 15 residues. V lost 4 bases to trimming and J lost 3 bases, with 14 bases between them. CDR3 nucleotides: TGTGCCAGCAGTTCCGGGAGTGCCACTACAGATACGCAGTATTTT. Protein: CASSSGSATTDTQYF.

This clonotype was found many times. The chain joins TRBV20-1 to TRBJ2-1; D might be TRBD2 (5 bases). The CDR3 is 12 residues long. V was pared by 0 bases and J by 7 bases, with 7 bases between. Germline V gives CDR1 DFQATT, CDR2 SNEGSKA (reference sequence). The CDR3 DNA reads TGCAGTGCTAGAGAGGGAGCTAATGAGCAGTTCTTC. This encodes CSAREGANEQFF.

This clonotype has ten or more counts. The rearrangement links TRBV20-1 to TRBJ2-7, with D perhaps TRBD1 (6 bases). The CDR3 has 13 residues. Germline CDR1 is DFQATT and CDR2 is SNEGSKA (reference sequence). V was shortened by 4 bases and J by 2 bases, with 12 bases between the two germline ends. The CDR3 sequence: CSAKRTDTYEQYF. CDR3 in DNA: TGCAGTGCTAAAAGGACAGATACCTACGAGCAGTACTTC.

In its sample, this clonotype was seen many times. V is TRBV7-6 and J is TRBJ2-1, with D possibly being TRBD2 (6 bases). V lost 5 bases and J 0 bases, leaving 26 bases between the germline ends. CDR3 length: 20 residues. CDR1 is SGHVS, CDR2 FNYEAQ, per germline. CDR3 residues: CASSPFIFSLASSSYNEQFF. The CDR3 nucleotides are TGTGCCAGCAGCCCATTTATTTTTTCCCTAGCGTCTAGCTCCTACAATGAGCAGTTCTTC.

This clonotype is classed as medium-sized. J is TRBJ2-7 and V is TRBV28; 8 nucleotides agree with TRBD2. Losses at the gene ends were 3 bases for V and 4 bases for J; bases not matched to a gene: 8. The CDR3 has 15 residues. Germline V gene sequence: CDR1 MDHEN, CDR2 SYDVKM. This CDR3 is CASSLPGTSSYEQYF. For the CDR3, the DNA is TGTGCCAGCAGTTTGCCCGGGACTAGTTCGTACGAGCAGTACTTC.

This chain joins TRBV20-1 and TRBJ2-7, with 15 bases identical to TRBD2. The CDR3 is 17 amino acids. CDR1 is DFQATT and CDR2 is SNEGSKA in the germline V gene (reference sequence). V shed 1 base, J shed 4 bases, and the junction held 8 bases outside the gene matches. The CDR3 DNA reads as TGCAGTGCTAGAGCCACCGGGACTAGCGGGAGGAAATACGAGCAGTACTTC. It specifies CSARATGTSGRKYEQYF.

This clonotype was seen at least ten times. This rearrangement joins TRBV12-3 or TRBV12-4 to TRBJ1-5; D not certain. Trimming took off 2 bases at V and 5 bases at J, with 7 bases between the two ends. CDR3 length equals 13 residues. The CDR3 protein is CASSLISDQPQHF. Written as DNA, the CDR3 is TGTGCCAGCAGTTTAATTTCGGATCAGCCCCAGCATTTT.

This clonotype was recorded a few times. The rearrangement uses TRBV7-2 and TRBJ2-1; 9 nucleotides line up with TRBD2. The germline V gene has CDR1 SGHTA and CDR2 FQGNSA. The trim removed 2 bases at V and 7 bases at J, leaving 3 bases unmatched. This CDR3 comprises 14 residues. The CDR3 protein is CASSLRTSVNEQFF. CDR3 in DNA: TGTGCCAGCAGCTTACGGACTAGCGTAAATGAGCAGTTCTTC.

The V gene is TRBV6-5, the J gene TRBJ2-1; no reliable D call. Trimming removed 0 bases from V and 0 bases from J, with 9 bases in between. The CDR3 totals 16 residues. Per the germline V gene, CDR1 is MNHEY and CDR2 is SVGAGI. CDR3 in DNA: TGTGCCAGCAGTTACTCAGTCCAGAGCTCCTACAATGAGCAGTTCTTC. The encoded protein is CASSYSVQSSYNEQFF.

This clonotype was counted at least ten times. J is TRBJ2-1 and V is TRBV3-1; D is unresolved. CDR1 is LGHDT and CDR2 is YNNKEL in the germline V gene (reference sequence). The V and J ends lost 0 bases and 3 bases respectively, with 9 bases between them. The CDR3 runs 15 residues. The CDR3 DNA reads TGTGCCAGCAGCCAAGAAGGAGCTTTCTACAATGAGCAGTTCTTC. It yields the protein CASSQEGAFYNEQFF.

This clonotype has at least ten counts. The V call is TRBV7-2, the J call TRBJ1-4, with 9 bases aligning to TRBD1. The CDR3 runs 15 residues. Per the germline V gene, CDR1 is SGHTA and CDR2 is FQGNSA. V gave up 5 bases and J gave up 8 bases; unmatched junction bases: 9. The CDR3 sequence: CASSLTGQGREKLFF. CDR3 in DNA: TGTGCCAGCAGCCTTACGGGACAGGGACGAGAAAAACTGTTTTTT.

This clonotype occurred many times. The gene calls are TRBV20-1 and TRBJ2-1, with a possible D match to TRBD2 (5 bases). This CDR3 region has 14 residues. Trimming shortened V by 6 bases and J by 2 bases, and 14 bases separated the two germline ends. Germline V gene data show CDR1 as DFQATT and CDR2 as SNEGSKA (reference sequence). The CDR3 DNA reads as TGCAGTGCCATTGGAGGAGGAACCTACAATGAGCAGTTCTTC. Its protein is CSAIGGGTYNEQFF.

This clonotype was recorded many times. This sequence joins TRBV5-6 and TRBJ2-7, with D possibly matching TRBD1 (6 bases). Germline V CDR1 and CDR2: SGHDT, YYEEEE. There are 15 residues in the CDR3. The V gene lost 4 bases and the J gene lost 4 bases, with 18 bases spanning the gap. In DNA, the CDR3 is TGTGCCAGCAGCCTTCCAGGGGTAGGAATATACGAGCAGTACTTC. This encodes CASSLPGVGIYEQYF.